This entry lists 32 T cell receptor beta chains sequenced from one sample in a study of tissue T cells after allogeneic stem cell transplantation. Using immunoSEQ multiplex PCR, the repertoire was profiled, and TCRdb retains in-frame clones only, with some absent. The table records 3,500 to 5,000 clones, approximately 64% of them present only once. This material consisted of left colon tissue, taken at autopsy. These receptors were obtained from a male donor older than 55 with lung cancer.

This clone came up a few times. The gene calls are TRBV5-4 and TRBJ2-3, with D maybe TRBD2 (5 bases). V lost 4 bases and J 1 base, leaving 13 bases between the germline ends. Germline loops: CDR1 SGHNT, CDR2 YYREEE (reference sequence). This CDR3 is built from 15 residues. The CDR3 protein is CASSLDSIRTDTQYF. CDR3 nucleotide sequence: TGTGCCAGCAGCCTGGACTCGATTCGCACAGATACGCAGTATTTT.

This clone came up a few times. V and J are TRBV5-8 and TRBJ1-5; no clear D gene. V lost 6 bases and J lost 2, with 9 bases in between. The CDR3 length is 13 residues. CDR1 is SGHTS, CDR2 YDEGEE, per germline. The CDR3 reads CASNRDGNQPQHF. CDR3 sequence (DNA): TGTGCCAGCAACCGCGACGGCAATCAGCCCCAGCATTTT.

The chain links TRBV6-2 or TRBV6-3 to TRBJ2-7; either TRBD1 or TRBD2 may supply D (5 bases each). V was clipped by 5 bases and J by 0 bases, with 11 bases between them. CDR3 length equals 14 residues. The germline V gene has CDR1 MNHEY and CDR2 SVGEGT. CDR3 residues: CASSRDPYSYEQYF. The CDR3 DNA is TGTGCCAGCAGTCGGGACCCCTACTCCTACGAGCAGTACTTC.

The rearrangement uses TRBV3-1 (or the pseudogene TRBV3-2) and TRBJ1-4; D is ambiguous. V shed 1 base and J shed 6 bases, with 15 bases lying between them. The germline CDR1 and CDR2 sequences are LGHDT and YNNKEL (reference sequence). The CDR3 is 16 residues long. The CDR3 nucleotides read TGTGCCAGCAGCCAAGGAACGGGTCTCCTCGATGAAAAACTGTTTTTT. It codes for CASSQGTGLLDEKLFF.

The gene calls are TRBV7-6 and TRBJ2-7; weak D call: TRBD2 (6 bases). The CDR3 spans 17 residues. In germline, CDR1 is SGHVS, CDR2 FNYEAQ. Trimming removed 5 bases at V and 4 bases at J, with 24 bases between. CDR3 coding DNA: TGTGCCAGCAGCCCACTGTCGGGGGAGGCGCTAGGATACGAGCAGTACTTC. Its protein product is CASSPLSGEALGYEQYF.

The CDR3 sequence is CASSQDRGLVYGYTF. DNA of the CDR3: TGCGCCAGCAGCCAAGACAGGGGGCTTGTCTATGGCTACACCTTC. This chain links TRBV4-3 with TRBJ1-2; 8 nucleotides align to TRBD1. There are 15 residues in the CDR3. J was trimmed by 4 bases and V by 0 bases; bases with no gene match: 4. Germline V gives CDR1 LGHNA, CDR2 YSLEER.

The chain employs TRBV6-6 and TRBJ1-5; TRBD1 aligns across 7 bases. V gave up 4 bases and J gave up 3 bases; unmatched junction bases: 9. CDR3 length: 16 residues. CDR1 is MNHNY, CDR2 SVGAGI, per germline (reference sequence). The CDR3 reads CASSSRQGGFNQPQHF. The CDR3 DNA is TGTGCCAGCAGTTCCCGCCAGGGGGGGTTCAATCAGCCCCAGCATTTT.

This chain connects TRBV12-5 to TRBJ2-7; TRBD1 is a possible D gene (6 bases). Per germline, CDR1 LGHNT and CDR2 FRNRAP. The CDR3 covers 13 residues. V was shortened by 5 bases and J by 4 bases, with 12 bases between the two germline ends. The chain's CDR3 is CASGRTDSYEQYF. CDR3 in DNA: TGTGCTAGTGGTCGGACGGACAGTTACGAGCAGTACTTC. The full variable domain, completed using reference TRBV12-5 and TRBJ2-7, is DARVTQTPRHKVTEMGQEVTMRCQPILGHNTVFWYRQTMMQGLELLAYFRNRAPLDDSGMPKDRFSAEMPDATLATLKIQPSEPRDSAVYFCASGRTDSYEQYFGPGTRLTVT.

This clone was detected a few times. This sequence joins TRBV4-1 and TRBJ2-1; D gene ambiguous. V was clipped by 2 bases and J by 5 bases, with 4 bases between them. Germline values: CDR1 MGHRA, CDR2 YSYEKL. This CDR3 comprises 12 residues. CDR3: CASSQFDNEQFF. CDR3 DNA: TGCGCCAGCAGCCAATTTGACAATGAGCAGTTCTTC.

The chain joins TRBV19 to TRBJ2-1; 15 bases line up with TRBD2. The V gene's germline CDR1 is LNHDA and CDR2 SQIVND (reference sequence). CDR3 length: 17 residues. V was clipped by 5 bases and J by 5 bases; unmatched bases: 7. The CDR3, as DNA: TGTGCCAGTAGTGAAGGGACTAGCGGGGGGATCCACAATGAGCAGTTCTTC. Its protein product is CASSEGTSGGIHNEQFF.

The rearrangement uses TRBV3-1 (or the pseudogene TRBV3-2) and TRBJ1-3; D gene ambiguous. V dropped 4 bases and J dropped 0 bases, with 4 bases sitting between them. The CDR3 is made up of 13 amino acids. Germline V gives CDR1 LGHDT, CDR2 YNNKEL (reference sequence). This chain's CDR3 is CASSPVSGNTIYF. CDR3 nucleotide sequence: TGTGCCAGCAGCCCGGTCTCTGGAAACACCATATATTTT.

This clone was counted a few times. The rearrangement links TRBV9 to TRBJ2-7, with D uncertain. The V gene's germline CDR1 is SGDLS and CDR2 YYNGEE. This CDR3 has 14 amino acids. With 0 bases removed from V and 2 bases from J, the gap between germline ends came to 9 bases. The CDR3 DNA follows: TGTGCCAGCAGCGTAGGTGGCCGGACCTACGAGCAGTACTTC. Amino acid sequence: CASSVGGRTYEQYF.

The CDR3, as DNA: TGTGCCAGCAGCTTGTTGGACGCCTCCTACGAGCAGTACTTC. This gives the protein CASSLLDASYEQYF. The chain recombines TRBV5-5 with TRBJ2-7; D call uncertain. Per the germline V gene, CDR1 is SGHKS and CDR2 is YYEKEE (reference sequence). This CDR3 contains 14 residues. Trimming took 1 base from V and 0 from J, leaving 8 bases between them.

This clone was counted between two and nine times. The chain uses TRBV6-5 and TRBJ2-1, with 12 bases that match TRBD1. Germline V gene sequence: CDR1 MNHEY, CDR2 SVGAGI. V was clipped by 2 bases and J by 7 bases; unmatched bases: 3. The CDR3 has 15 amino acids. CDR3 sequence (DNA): TGTGCCAGCAGTTACACGGGACAGGGGGCAAATGAGCAGTTCTTC. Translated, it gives CASSYTGQGANEQFF.

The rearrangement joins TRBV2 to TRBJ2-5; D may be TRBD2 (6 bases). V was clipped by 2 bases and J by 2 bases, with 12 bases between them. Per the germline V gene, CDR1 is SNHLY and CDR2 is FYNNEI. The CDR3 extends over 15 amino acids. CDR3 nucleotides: TGTGCCAGCAGTGAACAGGCAGGGACTCAAGAGACCCAGTACTTC. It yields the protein CASSEQAGTQETQYF.

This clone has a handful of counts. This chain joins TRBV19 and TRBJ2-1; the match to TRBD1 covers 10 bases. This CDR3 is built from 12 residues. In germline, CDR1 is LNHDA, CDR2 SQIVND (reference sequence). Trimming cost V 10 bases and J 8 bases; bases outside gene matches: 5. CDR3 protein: CATRTGGYEQFF. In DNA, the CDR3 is TGTGCCACCAGGACAGGGGGATATGAGCAGTTCTTC.

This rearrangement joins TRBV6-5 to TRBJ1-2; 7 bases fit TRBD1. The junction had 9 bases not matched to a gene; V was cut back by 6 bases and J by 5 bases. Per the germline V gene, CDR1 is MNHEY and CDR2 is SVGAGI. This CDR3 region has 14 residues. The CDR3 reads CASRTGDRTYGYTF. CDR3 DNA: TGTGCCAGCAGAACAGGGGACCGAACTTATGGCTACACCTTC.

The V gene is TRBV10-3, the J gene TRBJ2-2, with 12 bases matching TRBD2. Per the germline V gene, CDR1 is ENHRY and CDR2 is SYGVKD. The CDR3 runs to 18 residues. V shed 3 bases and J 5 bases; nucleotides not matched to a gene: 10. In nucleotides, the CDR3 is TGTGCCATCAGTGAACCTAGCGGGAGGGCCGGTAGGACCGGGGAGCTGTTTTTT. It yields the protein CAISEPSGRAGRTGELFF.

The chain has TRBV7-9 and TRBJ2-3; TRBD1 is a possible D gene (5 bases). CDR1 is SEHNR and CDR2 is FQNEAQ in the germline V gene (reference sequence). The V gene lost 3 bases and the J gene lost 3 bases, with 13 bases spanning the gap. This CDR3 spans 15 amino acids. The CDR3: CASSFTQGRTDTQYF. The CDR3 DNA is TGTGCCAGCAGCTTTACTCAGGGCAGGACAGATACGCAGTATTTT.

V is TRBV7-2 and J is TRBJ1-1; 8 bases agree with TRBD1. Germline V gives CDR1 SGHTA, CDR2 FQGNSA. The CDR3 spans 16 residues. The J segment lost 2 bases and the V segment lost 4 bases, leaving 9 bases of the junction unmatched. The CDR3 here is CASSSRPGGINTEAFF. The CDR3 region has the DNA TGTGCCAGCAGCTCCCGGCCAGGGGGCATCAACACTGAAGCTTTCTTT.

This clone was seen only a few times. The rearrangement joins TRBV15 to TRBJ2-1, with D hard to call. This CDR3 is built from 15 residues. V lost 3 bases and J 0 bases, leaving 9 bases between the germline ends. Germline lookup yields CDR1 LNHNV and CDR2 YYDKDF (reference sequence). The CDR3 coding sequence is TGTGCCACCAGCAGGGCTCCTAGCTCCTACAATGAGCAGTTCTTC. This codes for CATSRAPSSYNEQFF.

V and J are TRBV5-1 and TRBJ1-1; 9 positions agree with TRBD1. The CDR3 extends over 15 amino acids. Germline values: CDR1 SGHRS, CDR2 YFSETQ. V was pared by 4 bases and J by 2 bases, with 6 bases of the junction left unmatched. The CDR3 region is CASSPRDRENTEAFF. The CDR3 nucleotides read TGCGCCAGCAGCCCCCGGGACAGGGAAAACACTGAAGCTTTCTTT.

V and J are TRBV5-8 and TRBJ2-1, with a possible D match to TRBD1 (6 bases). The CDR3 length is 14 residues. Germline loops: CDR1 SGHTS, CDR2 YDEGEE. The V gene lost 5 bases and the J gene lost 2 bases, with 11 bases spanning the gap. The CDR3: CASRPTGTYNEQFF. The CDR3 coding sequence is TGTGCCAGCAGACCCACAGGGACCTACAATGAGCAGTTCTTC.

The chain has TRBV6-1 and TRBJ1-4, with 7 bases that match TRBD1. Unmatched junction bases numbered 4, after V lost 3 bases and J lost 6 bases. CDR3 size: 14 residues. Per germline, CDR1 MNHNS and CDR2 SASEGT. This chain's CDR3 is CASSERQGDEKLFF. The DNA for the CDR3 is TGTGCCAGCAGTGAGAGGCAGGGGGATGAAAAACTGTTTTTT.

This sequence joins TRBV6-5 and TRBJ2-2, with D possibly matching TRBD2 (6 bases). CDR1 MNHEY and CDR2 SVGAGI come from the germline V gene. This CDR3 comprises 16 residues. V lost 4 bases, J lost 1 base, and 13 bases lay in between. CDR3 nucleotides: TGTGCCAGCAGTTCGGACTACCAAATGAACACCGGGGAGCTGTTTTTT. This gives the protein CASSSDYQMNTGELFF.

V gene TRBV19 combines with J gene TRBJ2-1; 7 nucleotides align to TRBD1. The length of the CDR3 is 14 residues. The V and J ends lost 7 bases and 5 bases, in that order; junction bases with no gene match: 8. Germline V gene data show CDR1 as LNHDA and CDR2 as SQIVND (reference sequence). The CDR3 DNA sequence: TGTGCCAGTACCATGGACAGGTCCCACAATGAGCAGTTCTTC. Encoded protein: CASTMDRSHNEQFF.

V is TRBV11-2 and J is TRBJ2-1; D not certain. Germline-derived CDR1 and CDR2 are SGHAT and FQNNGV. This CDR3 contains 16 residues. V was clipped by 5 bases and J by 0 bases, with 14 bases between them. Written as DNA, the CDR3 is TGTGCCAGCAGCCCCGCCGGGCTTAGCTCCTACAATGAGCAGTTCTTC. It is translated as CASSPAGLSSYNEQFF.

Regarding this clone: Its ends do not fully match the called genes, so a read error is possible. The CDR3: CASSTQMAEEYF. CDR3 nucleotide sequence: TGTGCCAGCAGTACGCAAATGGCCGAGGAGTACTTC. The chain recombines TRBV6-2 or TRBV6-3 with TRBJ2-7; no clear D gene. Germline V gene lookup returns CDR1 MNHEY and CDR2 SVGEGT. This CDR3 has 12 residues.

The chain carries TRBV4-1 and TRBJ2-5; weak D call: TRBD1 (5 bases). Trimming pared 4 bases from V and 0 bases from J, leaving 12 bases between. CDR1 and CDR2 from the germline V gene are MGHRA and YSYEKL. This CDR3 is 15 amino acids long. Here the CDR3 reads CASSPHGQDQETQYF. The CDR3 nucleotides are TGCGCCAGCAGCCCCCACGGACAAGACCAAGAGACCCAGTACTTC.

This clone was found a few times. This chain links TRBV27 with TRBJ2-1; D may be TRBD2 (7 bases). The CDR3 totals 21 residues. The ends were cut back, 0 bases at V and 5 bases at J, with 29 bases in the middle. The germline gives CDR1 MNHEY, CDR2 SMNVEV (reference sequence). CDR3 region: CASSLSAGRGRGLPGHNEQFF. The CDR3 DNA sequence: TGTGCCAGCAGTTTATCGGCGGGGCGGGGGCGGGGGCTCCCAGGGCACAATGAGCAGTTCTTC.

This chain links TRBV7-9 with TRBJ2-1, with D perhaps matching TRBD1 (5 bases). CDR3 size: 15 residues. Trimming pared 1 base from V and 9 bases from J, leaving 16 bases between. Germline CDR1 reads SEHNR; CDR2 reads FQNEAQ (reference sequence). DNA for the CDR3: TGTGCCAGCAGCTTAGTGCAGGGCTCGTACGGTGAGCAGTTCTTC. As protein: CASSLVQGSYGEQFF.

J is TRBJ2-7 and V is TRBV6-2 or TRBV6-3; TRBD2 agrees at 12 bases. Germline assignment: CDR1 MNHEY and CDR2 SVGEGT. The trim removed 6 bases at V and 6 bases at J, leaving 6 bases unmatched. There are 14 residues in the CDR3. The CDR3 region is CASSLLAGGSEQYF. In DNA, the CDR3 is TGTGCCAGCAGCCTACTAGCGGGAGGATCCGAGCAGTACTTC.